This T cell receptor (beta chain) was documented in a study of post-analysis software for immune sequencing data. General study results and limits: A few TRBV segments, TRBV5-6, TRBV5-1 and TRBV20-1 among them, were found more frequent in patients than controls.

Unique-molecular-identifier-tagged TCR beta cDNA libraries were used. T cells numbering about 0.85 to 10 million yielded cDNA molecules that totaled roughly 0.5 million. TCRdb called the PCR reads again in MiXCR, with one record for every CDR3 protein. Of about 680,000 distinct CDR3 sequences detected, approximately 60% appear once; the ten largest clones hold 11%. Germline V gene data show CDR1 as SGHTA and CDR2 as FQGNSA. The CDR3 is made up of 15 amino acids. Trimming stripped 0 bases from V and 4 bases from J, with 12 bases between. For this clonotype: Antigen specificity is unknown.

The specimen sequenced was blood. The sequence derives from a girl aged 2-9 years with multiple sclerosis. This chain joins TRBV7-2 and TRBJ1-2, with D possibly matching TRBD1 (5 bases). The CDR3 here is CASSLAQSGTYGYTF. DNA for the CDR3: TGTGCCAGCAGCTTAGCGCAGAGTGGGACCTATGGCTACACCTTC.